These T cell receptor beta chains were read from a single sample in a study of T cell repertoires in cytomegalovirus infection. TCRdb re-called the reads through MiXCR, storing one row per CDR3 protein. The sample comprises 490,000 or so distinct CDR3 sequences, about 11% of which are singletons, and 10% rests with the top ten. The sample taken for sequencing was PBMCs. Receptors were obtained from a human donor in good health (CMV status not recorded). Some clones in this sample may be carry-over from other donors' samples. Both conserved end residues are part of each CDR3. Each record gives: clone size, J gene, V gene, D gene, CDR3 protein, CDR3 DNA. The D gene is left open where the match is weak. The listing skips clone size in some rows; elsewhere it reads once, few, many or a size class.

many,TRBJ2-1,TRBV4-1,TRBD1,CASSHWTGVGEQFF,TGCGCCAGCAGCCACTGGACAGGGGTTGGTGAGCAGTTCTTC
many,TRBJ1-6,TRBV10-3,NA,CAISHTGSDSPLHF,TGTGCCATCAGTCACACAGGCTCGGATTCACCCCTCCACTTT
few,TRBJ1-1,TRBV28,NA,CASTQGSEAFF,TGTGCCAGCACTCAGGGAAGTGAAGCTTTCTTT
few,TRBJ1-5,TRBV2,NA,CASLGYLGQPQHF,TGTGCCAGCCTGGGTTATCTTGGTCAGCCCCAGCATTTT
many,TRBJ2-7,TRBV28,NA,CASSPGGGYRLRRFSYEQYF,TGTGCCAGCAGTCCCGGCGGCGGTTACAGGTTACGACGCTTCTCCTACGAGCAGTACTTC
many,TRBJ2-4,TRBV5-1,NA,CASSPTAGAMTGIQYF,TGCGCCAGCAGCCCTACCGCCGGGGCTATGACGGGCATTCAGTACTTC
many,TRBJ2-5,TRBV12-3/TRBV12-4,TRBD1,CASRSDRGRYETQYF,TGTGCCAGCAGATCAGACAGGGGGCGGTATGAGACCCAGTACTTC
many,TRBJ2-3,TRBV7-3,TRBD1,CASSPGDRGHLTDTQYF,TGTGCCAGCAGCCCAGGGGACAGGGGCCATCTTACAGATACGCAGTATTTT
many,TRBJ1-1,TRBV12-3/TRBV12-4,TRBD1,CASSRTGLEAFF,TGTGCCAGCAGCCGGACAGGGTTAGAAGCTTTCTTT
many,TRBJ2-2,TRBV20-1,NA,CSAPAVARGGELFF,TGCAGTGCTCCTGCGGTGGCTAGGGGCGGGGAGCTGTTTTTT
NA,TRBJ2-5,TRBV12-3/TRBV12-4,NA,CASSRQESKETQYF,TGTGCCAGCAGTCGACAAGAAAGCAAAGAGACCCAGTACTTC
many,TRBJ1-1,TRBV29-1,NA,CSVGDPGTEAFF,TGCAGCGTGGGGGACCCTGGGACTGAAGCTTTCTTT
many,TRBJ1-1,TRBV6-5,TRBD1,CASSYYGQGKENTEAFF,TGTGCCAGCAGTTACTACGGACAGGGAAAGGAGAACACTGAAGCTTTCTTT
NA,TRBJ2-3,TRBV9,NA,CASSGPSYTDTQYF,TGTGCCAGCAGCGGTCCCTCTTACACAGATACGCAGTATTTT
many,TRBJ2-2,TRBV29-1,NA,CSVEPNMNTGELFF,TGCAGCGTTGAACCCAATATGAACACCGGGGAGCTGTTTTTT
few,TRBJ1-2,TRBV12-3/TRBV12-4,TRBD1,CASSLTGPDRGYTF,TGTGCCAGCAGCCTGACAGGGCCGGATCGAGGCTACACCTTC
many,TRBJ1-2,TRBV7-8,NA,CASRGLRGADYGYTF,TGTGCCAGCAGGGGACTGAGAGGGGCCGACTATGGCTACACCTTC
many,TRBJ1-3,TRBV7-6,NA,CASSLEPAANPALSGNTIYF,TGTGCCAGCAGCTTAGAACCGGCAGCCAATCCAGCCCTCTCTGGAAACACCATATATTTT
many,TRBJ2-5,TRBV7-7,NA,CAAGEQETQYF,TGTGCAGCCGGCGAGCAAGAGACCCAGTACTTC
many,TRBJ1-6,TRBV7-8,NA,CASSLGGGSSPLHF,TGTGCCAGCAGCTTAGGAGGGGGTAGTTCACCCCTCCACTTT
many,TRBJ1-1,TRBV10-3,TRBD1,CATLDRQGDTEAFF,TGTGCCACCCTCGACCGACAGGGCGACACTGAAGCTTTCTTT
NA,TRBJ2-1,TRBV2,TRBD2,CASSELADNEQFF,TGTGCCAGCAGTGAACTAGCGGACAATGAGCAGTTCTTC
few,TRBJ2-5,TRBV19,TRBD1,CASSTQGNQETQYF,TGTGCCAGTAGTACACAGGGGAACCAAGAGACCCAGTACTTC
many,TRBJ2-1,TRBV7-9,NA,CASSLRPESSYNEQFF,TGTGCCAGCAGCTTAAGACCGGAAAGCTCCTACAATGAGCAGTTCTTC
NA,TRBJ2-1,TRBV2,TRBD1,CASKMDRSHYNEQFF,TGTGCCAGCAAGATGGACAGGAGCCACTACAATGAGCAGTTCTTC